Detailed here is one T cell receptor beta chain. As yet, its antigen is unknown. Repertoires were generated with immunoSEQ multiplex PCR, while TCRdb's copy carries only in-frame clones and drops some. Of 95,000 to 150,000 clones listed, less than 95% were seen once; the top ten hold roughly 4.4%. This sample was taken from a study of T cell responses to AZD1222 COVID-19 vaccine. Study results and limitations: Spike-specific TCR repertoires showed rising breadth and depth after two AZD1222 doses.

The CDR3 loop spans 15 amino acids. Trimming removed 4 bases at V and 1 base at J, with 13 bases between. From germline, CDR1 is MGHDK and CDR2 SYGVNS. The sequence was collected from an adult in good health. This chain links TRBV25-1 with TRBJ1-2; D remains unclear. This sample comprised peripheral blood, obtained on day 0 of MenACWY control vaccination. As DNA, the CDR3 is TGTGCCAGCAGTGGCGTTACAGCGTTTAACTATGGCTACACCTTC. It codes for CASSGVTAFNYGYTF.